These T cell receptor beta chains were read from a single sample in a study of synovial regulatory T cells in juvenile arthritis. The method was immunoSEQ multiplex PCR; TCRdb's version includes in-frame clones alone and lacks a portion of them. The listing contains hundreds of clones. Material for sequencing was Treg cells from blood. The receptors were gathered from a donor between 2 and 35 years old with juvenile idiopathic arthritis. The CDR3 runs from the conserved cysteine through the conserved F or W. Clone size is given as once, few, many or a size class.

V gene: TRBV6-1
clone size: large
J gene: TRBJ1-3
CDR3 protein: CASSADRGTGNTIYF

V gene: TRBV12-5
clone size: large
J gene: TRBJ2-3
CDR3 protein: CASGPRTDTQYF

V gene: TRBV5-1
clone size: large
J gene: TRBJ2-1
CDR3 protein: CASSSGLADLNEQFF

V gene: TRBV20-1
clone size: large
J gene: TRBJ2-3
CDR3 protein: CSFPSSDTQYF

V gene: TRBV30
clone size: large
J gene: TRBJ1-1
CDR3 protein: CAWSGTQNTEAFF

V gene: TRBV11-3
clone size: large
J gene: TRBJ2-3
CDR3 protein: CASSLGRLTSDTQYF

V gene: TRBV6-6
clone size: large
J gene: TRBJ2-7
CDR3 protein: CATKTSGPHLYEQYF

V gene: TRBV5-1
clone size: large
J gene: TRBJ2-1
CDR3 protein: CASSAALGLAGLNEQFF

V gene: TRBV1
clone size: large
J gene: TRBJ2-6
CDR3 protein: CTSRVPCAQSRANVLTF

V gene: TRBV29-1
clone size: large
J gene: TRBJ1-1
CDR3 protein: CSVAPPHGGLTEAFF

V gene: TRBV11-3
clone size: large
J gene: TRBJ2-3
CDR3 protein: CASSLRDNTDTQYF